The 8 T cell receptor beta chains given below trace back to one sample, sequenced in a study of vaccination and CD4 T cells after COVID-19. Antigens for these TCRs are unknown. The assay that was used to sequence DNA from cultured CD4+ T cells was the Oncomine TCR Beta short-read assay. A single record per CDR3 protein comes from TCRdb applying MiXCR to the PCR reads. The sample lists fewer than 9,500 distinct CDR3 sequences; 45% to 65% were seen once. Described treatment: approximately 11-day PBMC culture with coronavirus spike peptide pools or control peptides (ViraFEST assay). Sequenced material: CD4+ T cells from blood, cultured in vitro. The receptors shown here come from a human donor who had recovered from COVID-19.

The chain links TRBV5-4 to TRBJ2-2, with TRBD1 as a possible D gene (6 bases). The CDR3 spans 15 residues. The V gene lost 9 bases and the J gene lost 2 bases, with 17 bases spanning the gap. From germline, CDR1 is SGHNT and CDR2 YYREEE (reference sequence). The CDR3 loop is CATGIQGPNTGELFF. DNA for the CDR3: TGTGCCACCGGGATACAGGGACCCAACACCGGGGAGCTGTTTTTT. Full variable domain (outside the CDR3, taken from reference TRBV5-4 and TRBJ2-2): ETGVTQSPTHLIKTRGQQVTLRCSSQSGHNTVSWYQQALGQGPQFIFQYYREEENGRGNFPPRFSGLQFPNYSSELNVNALELDDSALYLCATGIQGPNTGELFFGEGSRLTVL.

The sample holds a few counts of this clonotype. The V call is TRBV7-2, the J call TRBJ1-1; a possible D gene is TRBD1 (6 bases). The V end lost 1 base, the J end lost 4 bases, and 16 bases lay between the germline ends. Germline lookup yields CDR1 SGHTA and CDR2 FQGNSA. This CDR3 comprises 16 residues. CDR3 in amino acids: CASSLGGKGGSTEAFF. The DNA of the CDR3 is TGTGCCAGCAGCTTAGGCGGTAAAGGGGGTAGCACTGAAGCTTTCTTT.

The chain recombines TRBV7-9 with TRBJ2-7, with no clear D. Germline V gene data show CDR1 as SEHNR and CDR2 as FQNEAQ (reference sequence). This CDR3 is 13 amino acids long. Trimming cost V 6 bases and J 3 bases, with 12 bases left between them. CDR3 sequence (DNA): TGTGCCAGCAGGGGTCGAAGGGACTACGAGCAGTACTTC. It specifies CASRGRRDYEQYF. Full variable domain (rest looked up from reference TRBV7-9 and TRBJ2-7): DTGVSQNPRHKITKRGQNVTFRCDPISEHNRLYWYRQTLGQGPEFLTYFQNEAQLEKSRLLSDRFSAERPKGSFSTLEIQRTEQGDSAMYLCASRGRRDYEQYFGPGTRLTVT.

This clonotype appeared a single time. The chain combines TRBV5-4 with TRBJ2-2, with 15 bases matching TRBD2. The CDR3 has 19 amino acids. The ends lost 0 bases at V and 4 bases at J; junction bases unmatched: 7. CDR1 is SGHNT, CDR2 YYREEE, per germline (reference sequence). DNA for the CDR3: TGTGCCAGCAGCTTGGCCCCCGCGGGACTAGCGGGGGGCACCGGGGAGCTGTTTTTT. It codes for CASSLAPAGLAGGTGELFF.

This clonotype was seen a few times. The chain uses TRBV7-8 and TRBJ1-2, with D tentatively TRBD1 (6 bases). CDR3 size: 15 residues. V shed 5 bases and J shed 9 bases, with 22 bases lying between them. Germline V gene sequence: CDR1 SGHVS, CDR2 FQNEAQ. CDR3 bases: TGTGCCAGCAGCGAAAATCCAGGGGTGGGCTTAAGCTACACCTTC. Its translation: CASSENPGVGLSYTF.

The chain joins TRBV15 to TRBJ2-2; the D call may be TRBD1 or TRBD2 (5 bases each). Trimming left V 5 bases short and J 0 bases short, with 13 bases between. The CDR3 has 16 residues. The V gene's germline CDR1 is LNHNV and CDR2 YYDKDF (reference sequence). CDR3 nucleotides: TGTGCCACCAGCCCCCGGGACGCCCCGAACACCGGGGAGCTGTTTTTT. Encoded protein: CATSPRDAPNTGELFF. The entire variable domain, with the rest obtained from reference TRBV15 and TRBJ2-2, is as follows: DAMVIQNPRYQVTQFGKPVTLSCSQTLNHNVMYWYQQKSSQAPKLLFHYYDKDFNNEADTPDNFQSRRPNTSFCFLDIRSPGLGDTAMYLCATSPRDAPNTGELFFGEGSRLTVL.

This chain joins TRBV19 and TRBJ1-4, with D unresolved. The CDR3 has 15 residues. CDR1 and CDR2 from the germline V gene are LNHDA and SQIVND (reference sequence). Deletions cut 4 bases from V and 5 bases from J, with 14 bases between. The CDR3 DNA reads TGTGCCAGTAGTACGGAAGGGCTGCCAAATGAAAAACTGTTTTTT. This gives the protein CASSTEGLPNEKLFF.

The chain couples TRBV20-1 to TRBJ1-4; perhaps TRBD1 as D (5 bases). V was shortened by 6 bases and J by 4 bases, with 9 bases between the two germline ends. The CDR3 sequence is 12 residues long. Germline V gene data show CDR1 as DFQATT and CDR2 as SNEGSKA (reference sequence). CDR3 protein: CSAWGSNEKLFF. The CDR3 region has the DNA TGCAGTGCATGGGGCAGTAATGAAAAACTGTTTTTT.